These 22 T cell receptor beta chains share one sample of origin, sequenced in a study of graft-versus-host responses after intestinal transplantation. Repertoires were generated with immunoSEQ multiplex PCR, while TCRdb's copy carries only in-frame clones and drops some. The sample consists of 90,000 to 150,000 clones, roughly 96% of them appearing once. No antigens are known for them. The input for sequencing was unstimulated CD8+ T cells sorted from spleen or lymph node cells, taken before intestinal transplant. The receptors were gathered from a human donor who received an intestinal transplant.

This chain connects TRBV7-2 to TRBJ2-5, with TRBD2 identical over 11 bases. Near its end, the DNA agrees better with TRBJ2-7, so the J call may be wrong. The CDR3 is 15 residues long. The germline V gene has CDR1 SGHTA and CDR2 FQGNSA. Written as DNA, the CDR3 is TGTGCCAGCAGCACCGGGACTAGCGGATACTACGAGCAGTACTTC. Translation gives CASSTGTSGYYEQYF.

The rearrangement links TRBV7-9 to TRBJ2-2; TRBD1 aligns across 8 bases. The CDR3 is made up of 17 amino acids. The V gene end was trimmed by 5 bases and the J gene end by 2 bases; junction bases not matched to a gene: 10. Per germline, CDR1 SEHNR and CDR2 FQNEAQ (reference sequence). In DNA, the CDR3 is TGTGCCAGCAGCCCAGTCGGGACAGGCGGTAACACCGGGGAGCTGTTTTTT. Its translation is CASSPVGTGGNTGELFF.

The chain recombines TRBV27 with TRBJ1-6, with D possibly being TRBD1 (6 bases). This CDR3 comprises 13 residues. Between the trimmed V and J ends, which lost 8 bases and 6 bases, there was a span of 11 bases. Germline values: CDR1 MNHEY, CDR2 SMNVEV (reference sequence). CDR3 loop: CASSQGLNSPLHF. The DNA of the CDR3 is TGTGCCAGCTCCCAGGGGCTTAATTCACCCCTCCACTTT.

The rearrangement links TRBV7-6 to TRBJ2-7, with TRBD2 as a possible D gene (6 bases). V was clipped by 5 bases and J by 7 bases, with 12 bases between them. CDR3 length: 12 residues. Per the germline V gene, CDR1 is SGHVS and CDR2 is FNYEAQ. The CDR3 nucleotides are TGTGCCAGCAGCAGGGACTCTCGGGAGCAGTACTTC. Protein: CASSRDSREQYF.

This clone occurred once. CDR3 bases: TGTGCCACCAGCCTAGACCGGGGCTCTGGAAACACCATATATTTT. Encoded protein: CATSLDRGSGNTIYF. J is TRBJ1-3 and V is TRBV15; the D is unclear. This CDR3 spans 15 amino acids. V lost 5 bases and J 0 bases, leaving 11 bases between the germline ends. Germline V gene data show CDR1 as LNHNV and CDR2 as YYDKDF (reference sequence).

The chain combines TRBV13 with TRBJ2-2; TRBD1 or TRBD2 may be the D gene (5 bases each). CDR1 PRHDT and CDR2 FYEKMQ come from the germline V gene (reference sequence). The CDR3 is 13 residues long. V was pared by 2 bases and J by 6 bases, with 7 bases between. CDR3 bases: TGTGCCAGCAGCTTACAGGGACCCGGGGAGCTGTTTTTT. As protein: CASSLQGPGELFF.

The rearrangement links TRBV7-9 to TRBJ2-1; D gene unclear. Germline lookup yields CDR1 SEHNR and CDR2 FQNEAQ (reference sequence). V was cut by 3 bases and J by 9 bases, with 6 bases left in between. The CDR3 spans 11 residues. For the CDR3, the DNA is TGTGCCAGCAGCTTTCCGGGTGAGCAGTTCTTC. Amino acids: CASSFPGEQFF.

The chain has TRBV28 and TRBJ1-1; D gene uncertain. Trimming left V 0 bases short and J 3 bases short, with 2 bases between. From germline, CDR1 is MDHEN and CDR2 SYDVKM. The CDR3 runs 12 residues. CDR3 sequence reads: CASSLWDTEAFF. In DNA, the CDR3 is TGTGCCAGCAGTTTATGGGACACTGAAGCTTTCTTT.

The genes are TRBV28 and TRBJ1-2, with TRBD1 matching over 8 bases. This CDR3 contains 14 residues. The J segment lost 7 bases and the V segment lost 0 bases, leaving 4 bases of the junction unmatched. Germline V gene sequence: CDR1 MDHEN, CDR2 SYDVKM. For the CDR3, the DNA is TGTGCCAGCAGTTTATGGGACAGGGACCCTGGCTACACCTTC. Amino acids: CASSLWDRDPGYTF.

This chain connects TRBV6-5 to TRBJ2-7, with D perhaps TRBD1 (6 bases). Between the trimmed V and J ends, which lost 5 bases and 3 bases, there was a span of 11 bases. Germline-derived CDR1 and CDR2 are MNHEY and SVGAGI. The CDR3 has 13 residues. The DNA for the CDR3 is TGTGCCAGCAGTCTACAGGGTGGCTACGAGCAGTACTTC. It yields the protein CASSLQGGYEQYF.

The DNA for the CDR3 is TGTGCCAGCAGTTTAGTCCGGGGGGCTGAAGCTTTCTTT. It is translated as CASSLVRGAEAFF. The J gene is TRBJ1-1, the V gene TRBV27; TRBD1 might be the D (5 bases). Germline values: CDR1 MNHEY, CDR2 SMNVEV (reference sequence). The length of the CDR3 is 13 residues. V lost 2 bases, J lost 6 bases, and 10 bases lay in between.

The chain has TRBV28 and TRBJ2-3; D is tentatively TRBD1 or TRBD2 (6 bases each). The CDR3 contains 16 residues. The V gene lost 2 bases and the J gene lost 6 bases, with 18 bases spanning the gap. Per germline, CDR1 MDHEN and CDR2 SYDVKM. The CDR3 protein is CASSLRTGRREDTQYF. CDR3 coding DNA: TGTGCCAGCAGTTTACGCACAGGGAGGAGAGAGGATACGCAGTATTTT.

The gene calls are TRBV6-1 and TRBJ2-1; no clear D gene. V lost 3 bases and J 5 bases, leaving 8 bases between the germline ends. This CDR3 is built from 13 residues. Per the germline V gene, CDR1 is MNHNS and CDR2 is SASEGT. In DNA form, the CDR3 reads TGTGCCAGCAGTGAGGTCGGAAACAATGAGCAGTTCTTC. This sequence encodes CASSEVGNNEQFF.

The chain employs TRBV6-6 and TRBJ2-3; maybe TRBD2 (6 bases). This CDR3 spans 13 amino acids. Germline loops: CDR1 MNHNY, CDR2 SVGAGI (reference sequence). Trimming removed 4 bases at V and 4 bases at J, with 9 bases between. The CDR3 loop is CASSWRGADTQYF. CDR3 coding DNA: TGTGCCAGCAGTTGGCGCGGGGCAGATACGCAGTATTTT.

V and J are TRBV19 and TRBJ1-1; TRBD1 matches 7 bases. CDR1 LNHDA and CDR2 SQIVND come from the germline V gene (reference sequence). Unmatched junction bases numbered 9, after V lost 9 bases and J lost 5 bases. This CDR3 contains 13 residues. CDR3 amino acids: CASNRQGETEAFF. The CDR3 coding sequence is TGTGCCAGCAATCGACAGGGCGAGACTGAAGCTTTCTTT.

The chain is built from TRBV6-5 and TRBJ1-3, with TRBD1 identical over 7 bases. Germline V CDR1 and CDR2: MNHEY, SVGAGI. Trimming removed 6 bases from V and 2 bases from J; junction bases left unmatched: 7. This CDR3 spans 15 amino acids. The CDR3 DNA reads TGTGCCAGCAGCGCGGACAGGCCGACTGGAAACACCATATATTTT. It encodes CASSADRPTGNTIYF.

The CDR3 sequence is CATSRGTGGEKLFF. CDR3 bases: TGTGCCACCAGCAGGGGGACAGGAGGGGAAAAACTGTTTTTT. The chain has TRBV15 and TRBJ1-4, with 8 bases aligning to TRBD1. From germline, CDR1 is LNHNV and CDR2 YYDKDF (reference sequence). The CDR3 loop spans 14 amino acids. V trimming: 3 bases; J trimming: 8 bases; junction bases outside the gene matches: 5.

The rearrangement uses TRBV5-6 and TRBJ2-1, with D maybe TRBD1 (6 bases). CDR1 is SGHDT and CDR2 is YYEEEE in the germline V gene. The germline V and J ends were trimmed by 0 bases and 6 bases, with 10 bases remaining between them. This CDR3 region has 14 residues. The CDR3 DNA reads as TGTGCCAGCAGCTTGGGGGGACATTTCAATGAGCAGTTCTTC. Encoded protein: CASSLGGHFNEQFF.

V is TRBV9 and J is TRBJ2-1, with TRBD2 matching 10 bases. This CDR3 is built from 15 residues. V trimming: 3 bases; J trimming: 4 bases; junction bases outside the gene matches: 4. The germline V gene encodes CDR1 SGDLS and CDR2 YYNGEE. CDR3: CASSAGTSAYNEQFF. The DNA for the CDR3 is TGTGCCAGCAGCGCCGGGACTAGCGCATACAATGAGCAGTTCTTC. The full variable domain, with the rest looked up from reference TRBV9 and TRBJ2-1, is DSGVTQTPKHLITATGQRVTLRCSPRSGDLSVYWYQQSLDQGLQFLIQYYNGEERAKGNILERFSAQQFPDLHSELNLSSLELGDSALYFCASSAGTSAYNEQFFGPGTRLTVL.

This clone was recorded only once. The V and J genes are TRBV27 and TRBJ1-1; D ambiguous. CDR3 length: 13 residues. Germline CDR1 MNHEY, CDR2 SMNVEV (reference sequence). V shed 1 base and J shed 3 bases, with 6 bases lying between them. CDR3 nucleotide sequence: TGTGCCAGCAGTTTATATAGGGACACTGAAGCTTTCTTT. It is translated as CASSLYRDTEAFF.

The V and J genes are TRBV4-1 and TRBJ2-7; D not resolved. The ends were cut back, 0 bases at V and 4 bases at J, with 10 bases in the middle. CDR1 MGHRA and CDR2 YSYEKL come from the germline V gene. The CDR3 loop spans 14 amino acids. The CDR3 nucleotides read TGCGCCAGCAGCCAAGAGGTGGTCGGGTACGAGCAGTACTTC. Protein sequence: CASSQEVVGYEQYF.

The gene calls are TRBV2 and TRBJ2-1, with D perhaps being TRBD1 or TRBD2 (5 bases each). This CDR3 spans 13 amino acids. The V gene's germline CDR1 is SNHLY and CDR2 FYNNEI. V lost 7 bases, J lost 4 bases, and 11 bases lay in between. CDR3 region: CASTDGAYNEQFF. The CDR3 DNA is TGTGCCAGCACCGACGGGGCGTACAATGAGCAGTTCTTC.